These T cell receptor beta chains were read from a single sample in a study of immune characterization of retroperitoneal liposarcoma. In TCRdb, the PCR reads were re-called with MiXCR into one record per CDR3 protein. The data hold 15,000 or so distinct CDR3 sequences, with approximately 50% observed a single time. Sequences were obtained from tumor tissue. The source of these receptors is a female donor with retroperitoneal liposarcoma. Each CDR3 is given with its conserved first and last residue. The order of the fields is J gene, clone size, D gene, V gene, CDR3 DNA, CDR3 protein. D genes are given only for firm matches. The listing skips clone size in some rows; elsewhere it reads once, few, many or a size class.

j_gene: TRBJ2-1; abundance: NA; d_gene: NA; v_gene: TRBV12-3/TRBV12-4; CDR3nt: TGTGCCAGCAGTTTGGGGGGTAAAGGCTATGAGCAGTTCTTC; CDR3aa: CASSLGGKGYEQFF
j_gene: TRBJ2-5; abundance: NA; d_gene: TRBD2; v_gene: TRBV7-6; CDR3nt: TGTGCCAGCTACAAGGGCGGGGGGTTCCAAGAGACCCAGTACTTC; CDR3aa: CASYKGGGFQETQYF
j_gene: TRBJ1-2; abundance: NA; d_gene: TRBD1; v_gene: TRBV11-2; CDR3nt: TGTGCCAGCAGCTTGGGACAGCACAACTATGGCTACACCTTC; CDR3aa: CASSLGQHNYGYTF
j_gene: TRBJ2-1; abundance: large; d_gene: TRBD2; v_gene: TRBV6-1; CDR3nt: TGTGCCAGCAGGACCGGGGCGGGGGGGACCTACGAGCAGTTCTTC; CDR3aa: CASRTGAGGTYEQFF
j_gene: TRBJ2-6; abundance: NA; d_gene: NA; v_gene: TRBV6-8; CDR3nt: TGTGCCAGCAGTCGGGCATTTGGGACCGCGAGCTCTGGGGCCAACGTCCTGACTTTC; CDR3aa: CASSRAFGTASSGANVLTF
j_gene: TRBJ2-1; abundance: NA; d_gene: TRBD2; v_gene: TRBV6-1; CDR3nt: TGTGCCAGCAACCGGGGGGAGGACAATGAGCAGTTCTTC; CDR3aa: CASNRGEDNEQFF
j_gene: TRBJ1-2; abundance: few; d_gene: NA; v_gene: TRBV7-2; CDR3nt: TGTGCCAGCAGCTTAGACAAGAACTATGGCTACACCTTC; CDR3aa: CASSLDKNYGYTF
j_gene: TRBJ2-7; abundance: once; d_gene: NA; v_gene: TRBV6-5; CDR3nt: TGTGCCAGCAGGAGGGGGGGATACGAGCAGTACTTC; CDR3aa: CASRRGGYEQYF
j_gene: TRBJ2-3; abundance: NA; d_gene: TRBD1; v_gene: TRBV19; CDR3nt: TGTGCCAGTAGTATTGAGGGACAGGGTACGGATACGCAGTATTTT; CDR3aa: CASSIEGQGTDTQYF
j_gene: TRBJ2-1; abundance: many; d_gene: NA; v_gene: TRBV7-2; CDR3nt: TGTGCCAGCACCCCCCCGACTAGGAAGGAGACCCAGTTCTTC; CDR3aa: CASTPPTRKETQFF
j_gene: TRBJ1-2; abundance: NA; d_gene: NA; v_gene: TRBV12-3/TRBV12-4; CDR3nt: TGTGCCAGCAGTCCGGGGACGGTGGACTATGGCTACACCTTC; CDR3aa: CASSPGTVDYGYTF
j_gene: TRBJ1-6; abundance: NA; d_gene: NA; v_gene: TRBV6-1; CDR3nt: TGTGCCAGTGGGAGGGATTGGGGGAATTCACCCCTCCACTTT; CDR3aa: CASGRDWGNSPLHF
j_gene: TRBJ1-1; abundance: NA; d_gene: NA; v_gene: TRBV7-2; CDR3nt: TGTGCCAGCAGCTTATTTGTCAGGGTAACTGAAGCTTTCTTT; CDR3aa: CASSLFVRVTEAFF
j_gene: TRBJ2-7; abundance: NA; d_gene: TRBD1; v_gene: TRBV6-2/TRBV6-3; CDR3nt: TGTGCCAGCAAAGGACAGGACGTCTCCTACGAGCAGTACTTC; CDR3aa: CASKGQDVSYEQYF
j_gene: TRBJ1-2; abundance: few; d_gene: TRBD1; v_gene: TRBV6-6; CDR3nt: TGTGCCAGCAGTTACTCCCCCGCAATGGACAGGGAGAATGGCTACACCTTC; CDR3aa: CASSYSPAMDRENGYTF
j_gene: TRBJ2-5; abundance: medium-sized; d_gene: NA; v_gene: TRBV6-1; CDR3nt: TGTGCCAGCAGAAGAGCAGGGGTCGAGACCCAGTACTTC; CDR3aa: CASRRAGVETQYF
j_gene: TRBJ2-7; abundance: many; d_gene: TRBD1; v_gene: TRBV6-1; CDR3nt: TGTGCCAGCAGCATACCGGGACAGGGGGCTGACGAGCAGTACTTC; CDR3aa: CASSIPGQGADEQYF
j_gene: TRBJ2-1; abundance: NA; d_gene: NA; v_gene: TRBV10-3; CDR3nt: TGTGCCATCAGTGAACGGGATATGGGCAATGAGCAGTTCTTC; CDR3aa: CAISERDMGNEQFF
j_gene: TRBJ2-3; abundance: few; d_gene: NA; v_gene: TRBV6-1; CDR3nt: TGTGCCAGCAGGATGGACGGCACAGATACGCAGTATTTT; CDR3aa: CASRMDGTDTQYF
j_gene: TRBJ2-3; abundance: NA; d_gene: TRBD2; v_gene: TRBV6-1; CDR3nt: TGTGCCAGCTTTTTCCGGGGGGGCGACCCCCGGGATACGCAGTATTTT; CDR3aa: CASFFRGGDPRDTQYF
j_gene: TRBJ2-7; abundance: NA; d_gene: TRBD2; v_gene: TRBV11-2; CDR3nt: TGTGCCAGCAGCGCTAGAAGCGGGAGGTGGGACGAGCAGTACTTC; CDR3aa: CASSARSGRWDEQYF
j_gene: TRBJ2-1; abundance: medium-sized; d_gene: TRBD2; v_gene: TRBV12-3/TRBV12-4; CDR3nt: TGTGCCAGCAGTTTGTTGAGCGGGAGAAATGAGCAGTTCTTC; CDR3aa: CASSLLSGRNEQFF
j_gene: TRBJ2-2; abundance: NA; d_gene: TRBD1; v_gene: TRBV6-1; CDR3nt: TGTGCCAGCAGTCGCACAGGGGGCGAGGTCGGGGAGCTGTTTTTT; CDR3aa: CASSRTGGEVGELFF
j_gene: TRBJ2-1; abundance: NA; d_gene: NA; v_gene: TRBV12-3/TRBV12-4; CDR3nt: TGTGCCAGCAGTTTAAAGGGCCAAGAGACCCAGTTCTTC; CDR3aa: CASSLKGQETQFF
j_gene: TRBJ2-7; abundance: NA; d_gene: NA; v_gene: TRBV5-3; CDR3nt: TGTGCCAGCAGCTTCGGGGCCAGCTCCTACGAGCAGTACTTC; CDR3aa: CASSFGASSYEQYF
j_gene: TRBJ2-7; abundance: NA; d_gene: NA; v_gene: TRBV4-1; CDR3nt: TGCGCCAGCAGGGAGGTTAGGGGGGGCTACGAGCAGTACTTC; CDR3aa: CASREVRGGYEQYF
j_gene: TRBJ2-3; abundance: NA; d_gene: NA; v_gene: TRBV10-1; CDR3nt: TGCGCCAGCAGCACTGCTCCTTCGGATACGCAGTATTTT; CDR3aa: CASSTAPSDTQYF
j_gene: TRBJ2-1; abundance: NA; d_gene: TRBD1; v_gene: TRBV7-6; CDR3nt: TGTGCCAGCGGCCAGGGGACAGGTCCCTACAATGAGCAGTTCTTC; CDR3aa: CASGQGTGPYNEQFF
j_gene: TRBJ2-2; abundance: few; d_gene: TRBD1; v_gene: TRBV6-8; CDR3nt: TGTGCCAGCAGCCCTCCGGGACAGGGGGCGCTTATGGACACCGGGGAGCTGTTTTTT; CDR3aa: CASSPPGQGALMDTGELFF
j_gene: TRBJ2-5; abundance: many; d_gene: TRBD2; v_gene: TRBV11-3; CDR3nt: TGTGCCAGCAGCCCTGGGACTAGCGATCAAGAGACCCAGTACTTC; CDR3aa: CASSPGTSDQETQYF
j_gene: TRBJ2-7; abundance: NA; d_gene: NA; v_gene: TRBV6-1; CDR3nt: TGTGCCAGCAGTTCCCGGGCTGGCTACGAGCAGTACTTC; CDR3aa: CASSSRAGYEQYF
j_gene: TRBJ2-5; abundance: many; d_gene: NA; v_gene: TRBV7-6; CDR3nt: TGTGCCAGCAAACTTTCGATACAGGGAGGTGAGCAGTACTTC; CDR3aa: CASKLSIQGGEQYF
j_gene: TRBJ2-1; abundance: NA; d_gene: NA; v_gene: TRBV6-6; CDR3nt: TGTGCCAGCGGGTCGGACGGGGGGCCCTACGAGCAGTTCTTC; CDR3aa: CASGSDGGPYEQFF
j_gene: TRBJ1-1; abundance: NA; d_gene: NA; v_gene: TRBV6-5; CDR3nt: TGTGCCAGCAGTTCAGTGGGCAGAGGGACTGAAGCTTTCTTT; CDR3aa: CASSSVGRGTEAFF
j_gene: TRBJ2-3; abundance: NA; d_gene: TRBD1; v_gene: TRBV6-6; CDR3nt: TGTGCCAGCAGGGTACAGGGGGGCACCACAGATACGCAGTATTTT; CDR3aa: CASRVQGGTTDTQYF
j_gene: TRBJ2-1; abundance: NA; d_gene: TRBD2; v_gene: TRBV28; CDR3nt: TGTGCCAGCAGTTCCCTCAGCGGGAGGGGACCCTACAATGAGCAGTTCTTC; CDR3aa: CASSSLSGRGPYNEQFF
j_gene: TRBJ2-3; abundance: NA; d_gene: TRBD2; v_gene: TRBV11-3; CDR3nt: TGTGCCAGCAGCACCAGCCGCCTAGCGGCAGGTGGCACAGATACGCAGTATTTT; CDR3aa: CASSTSRLAAGGTDTQYF
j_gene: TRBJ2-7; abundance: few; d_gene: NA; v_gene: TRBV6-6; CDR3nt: TGTGCCAGCAGGGATCGGGACAATGAGCAGTACTTC; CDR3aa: CASRDRDNEQYF
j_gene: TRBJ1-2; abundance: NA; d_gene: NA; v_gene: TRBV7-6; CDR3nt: TGTGCCAGCAGCTTAGAGCAGGGGTTCTATGGCTACACCTTC; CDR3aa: CASSLEQGFYGYTF